The clone carrying this T cell receptor (beta chain) turned up a few times. The target antigen is unknown. This sample was taken from a study of response to subunit inactivated influenza vaccine. Study observations and caveats: Researchers suggested that each seasonal influenza vaccination recruits few new T cells.

V lost 5 bases and J lost 7; bases outside the gene matches: 4. The germline gives CDR1 KGHSH, CDR2 LQKENI. The CDR3 runs to 13 residues. TCRdb used MiXCR to reprocess the RT-PCR reads, holding one entry per CDR3 protein. The sample records about 160,000 distinct CDR3 sequences, 11% being singletons. Sequences were derived from non-naive T cells sorted from PBMCs, sampled about 40 days after vaccination. This receptor was taken from a man aged 45-65 years who received an inactivated influenza vaccine. The chain employs TRBV18 and TRBJ2-4; 8 bases match TRBD1. The chain's CDR3 is CASSAQGDNIQYF. The CDR3 DNA is TGTGCCAGCTCAGCACAGGGGGATAACATTCAGTACTTC.